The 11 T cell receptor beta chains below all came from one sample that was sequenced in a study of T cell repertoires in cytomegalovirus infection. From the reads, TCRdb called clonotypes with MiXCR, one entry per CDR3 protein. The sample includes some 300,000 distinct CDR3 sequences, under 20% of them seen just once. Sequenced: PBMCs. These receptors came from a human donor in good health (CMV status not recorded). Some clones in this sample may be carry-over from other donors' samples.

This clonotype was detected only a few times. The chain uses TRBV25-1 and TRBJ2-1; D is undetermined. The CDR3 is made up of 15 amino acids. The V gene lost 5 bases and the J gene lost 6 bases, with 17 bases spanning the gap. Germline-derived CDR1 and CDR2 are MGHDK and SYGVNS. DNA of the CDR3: TGTGCCAGCAGTACGACGAATATTAGGGCCAATGAGCAGTTCTTC. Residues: CASSTTNIRANEQFF. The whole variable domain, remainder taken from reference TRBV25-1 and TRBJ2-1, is EADIYQTPRYLVIGTGKKITLECSQTMGHDKMYWYQQDPGMELHLIHYSYGVNSTEKGDLSSESTVSRIRTEHFPLTLESARPSHTSQYLCASSTTNIRANEQFFGPGTRLTVL.

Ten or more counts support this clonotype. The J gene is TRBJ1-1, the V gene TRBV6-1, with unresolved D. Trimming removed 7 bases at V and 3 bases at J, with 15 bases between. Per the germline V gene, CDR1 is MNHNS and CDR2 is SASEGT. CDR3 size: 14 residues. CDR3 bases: TGTGCCAGCAACCCCGTGGTGAGGGACACTGAAGCTTTCTTT. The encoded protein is CASNPVVRDTEAFF.

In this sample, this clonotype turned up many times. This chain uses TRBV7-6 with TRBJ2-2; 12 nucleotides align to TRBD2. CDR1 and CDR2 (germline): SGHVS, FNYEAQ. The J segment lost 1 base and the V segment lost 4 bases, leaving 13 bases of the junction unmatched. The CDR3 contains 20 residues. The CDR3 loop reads CASSSFRTSGVVRNTGELFF. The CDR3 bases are TGTGCCAGCAGCTCATTCCGGACTAGCGGGGTGGTGCGGAACACCGGGGAGCTGTTTTTT.

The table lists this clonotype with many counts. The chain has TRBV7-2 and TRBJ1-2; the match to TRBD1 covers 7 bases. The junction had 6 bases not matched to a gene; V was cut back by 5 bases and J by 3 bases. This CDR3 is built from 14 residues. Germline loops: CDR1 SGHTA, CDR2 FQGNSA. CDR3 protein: CASSPQQGYYGYTF. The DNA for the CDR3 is TGTGCCAGCAGCCCACAACAGGGGTACTATGGCTACACCTTC.

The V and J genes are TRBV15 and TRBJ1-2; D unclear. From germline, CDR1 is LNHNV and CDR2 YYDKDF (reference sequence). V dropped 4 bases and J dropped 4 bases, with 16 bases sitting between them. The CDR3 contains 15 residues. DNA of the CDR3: TGTGCCACCAGCAATTGGGAGCAGCGACCCTATGGCTACACCTTC. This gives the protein CATSNWEQRPYGYTF.

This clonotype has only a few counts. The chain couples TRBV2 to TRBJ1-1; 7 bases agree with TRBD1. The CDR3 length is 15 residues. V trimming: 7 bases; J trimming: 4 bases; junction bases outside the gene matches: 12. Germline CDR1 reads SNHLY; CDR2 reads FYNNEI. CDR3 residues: CASMHSKGAPTEAFF. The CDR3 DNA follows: TGTGCCAGCATGCACTCTAAGGGGGCGCCCACTGAAGCTTTCTTT.

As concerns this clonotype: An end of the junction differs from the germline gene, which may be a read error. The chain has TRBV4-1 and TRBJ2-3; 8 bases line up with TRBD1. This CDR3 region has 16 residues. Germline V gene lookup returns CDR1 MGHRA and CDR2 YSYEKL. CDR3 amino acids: CASSQKTGAGTDTQNF. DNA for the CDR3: TGTGCCAGCAGCCAAAAGACAGGGGCCGGCACAGATACGCAGAATTTT.

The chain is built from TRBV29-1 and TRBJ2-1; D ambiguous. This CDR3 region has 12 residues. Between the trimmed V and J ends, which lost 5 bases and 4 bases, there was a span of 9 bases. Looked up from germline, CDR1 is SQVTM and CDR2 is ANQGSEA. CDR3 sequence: CSVSTGYNEQFF. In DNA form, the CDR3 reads TGCAGCGTTTCGACTGGGTACAATGAGCAGTTCTTC.

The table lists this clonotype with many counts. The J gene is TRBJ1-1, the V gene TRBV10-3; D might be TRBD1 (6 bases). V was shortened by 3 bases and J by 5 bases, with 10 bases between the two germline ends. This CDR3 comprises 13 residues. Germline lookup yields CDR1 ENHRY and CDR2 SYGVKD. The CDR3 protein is CAISETGRTEAFF. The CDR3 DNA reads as TGTGCCATCAGTGAAACAGGGCGGACTGAAGCTTTCTTT.

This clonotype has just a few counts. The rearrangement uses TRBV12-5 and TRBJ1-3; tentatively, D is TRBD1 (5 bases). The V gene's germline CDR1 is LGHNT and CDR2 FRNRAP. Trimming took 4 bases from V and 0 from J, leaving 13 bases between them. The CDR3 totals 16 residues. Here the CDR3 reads CASGSRDLRSGNTIYF. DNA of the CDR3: TGTGCTAGTGGTTCACGGGACCTCCGCTCTGGAAACACCATATATTTT.

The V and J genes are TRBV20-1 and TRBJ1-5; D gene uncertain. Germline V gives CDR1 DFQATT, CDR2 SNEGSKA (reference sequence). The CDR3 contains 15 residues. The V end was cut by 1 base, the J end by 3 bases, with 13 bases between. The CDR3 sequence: CSARGPGVDNQPQHF. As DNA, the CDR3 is TGCAGTGCTAGAGGCCCAGGAGTGGACAATCAGCCCCAGCATTTT.